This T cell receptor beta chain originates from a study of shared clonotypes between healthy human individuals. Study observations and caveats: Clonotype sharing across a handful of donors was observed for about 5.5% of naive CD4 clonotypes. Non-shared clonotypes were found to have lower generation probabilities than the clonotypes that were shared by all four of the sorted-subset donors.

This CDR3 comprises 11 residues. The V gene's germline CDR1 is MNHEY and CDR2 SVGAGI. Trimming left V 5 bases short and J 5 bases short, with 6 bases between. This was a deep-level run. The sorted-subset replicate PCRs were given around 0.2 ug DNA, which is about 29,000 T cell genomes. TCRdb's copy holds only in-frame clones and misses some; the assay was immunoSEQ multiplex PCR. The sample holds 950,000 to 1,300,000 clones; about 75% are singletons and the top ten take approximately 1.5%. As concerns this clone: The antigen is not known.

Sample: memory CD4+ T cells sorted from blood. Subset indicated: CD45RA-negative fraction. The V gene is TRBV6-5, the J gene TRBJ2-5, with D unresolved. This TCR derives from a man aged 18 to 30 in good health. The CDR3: CASSKGETQYF. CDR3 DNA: TGTGCCAGCAGTAAAGGGGAGACCCAGTACTTC.